This T cell receptor beta chain was sequenced during a study of T cell responses to AZD1222 COVID-19 vaccine. Some clones are missing from TCRdb's copy, which holds only in-frame ones; the method was immunoSEQ multiplex PCR. The sample carries fewer than 130,000 clones, about 92% recorded once. The V end lost 3 bases, the J end lost 1 base, and 9 bases lay between the germline ends. Germline V gene data show CDR1 as MDHEN and CDR2 as SYDVKM. The CDR3 sequence is 14 residues long. The chain combines TRBV28 with TRBJ1-1; no firm D call. The receptor was derived from an adult in good health. Sequenced material: peripheral blood, taken on day 0 of AZD1222 vaccination. As DNA, the CDR3 is TGTGCCAGCAGTTTTCCATTTCGGAACACTGAAGCTTTCTTT. Encoded protein: CASSFPFRNTEAFF.